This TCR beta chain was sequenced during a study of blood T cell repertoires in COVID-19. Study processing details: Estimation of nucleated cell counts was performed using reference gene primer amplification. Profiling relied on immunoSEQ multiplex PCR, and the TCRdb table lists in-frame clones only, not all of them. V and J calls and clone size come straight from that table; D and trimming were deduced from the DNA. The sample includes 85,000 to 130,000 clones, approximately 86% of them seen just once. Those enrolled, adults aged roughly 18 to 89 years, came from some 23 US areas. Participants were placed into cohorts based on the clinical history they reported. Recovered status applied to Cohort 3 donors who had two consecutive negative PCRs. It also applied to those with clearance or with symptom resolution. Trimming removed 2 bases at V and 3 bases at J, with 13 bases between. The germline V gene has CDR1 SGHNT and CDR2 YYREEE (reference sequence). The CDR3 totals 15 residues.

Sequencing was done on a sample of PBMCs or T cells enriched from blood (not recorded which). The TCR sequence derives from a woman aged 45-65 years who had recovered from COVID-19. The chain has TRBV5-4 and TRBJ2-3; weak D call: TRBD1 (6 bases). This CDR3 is CASSLNRVGTDTQYF. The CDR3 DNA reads TGTGCCAGCAGCTTAAACAGGGTGGGAACAGATACGCAGTATTTT.